These 3 T cell receptor beta chains were all obtained from the same sample, sequenced in a study of T-cell memory formation after mild COVID-19. MiXCR was run by TCRdb on the 5' RACE reads, yielding one entry per CDR3 protein. The data show 560,000 or so distinct CDR3 sequences, with 15% to 20% seen just once and roughly 7.7% held by the top ten. Sequenced material: PBMCs or a T cell subset sorted from them (not recorded which). These receptors were collected from an adult woman who had mild COVID-19 (a few samples of this study predate the infection). Cell type and time point are not known.

This clonotype occurred many times. The chain links TRBV7-3 to TRBJ2-5, with a possible D match to TRBD2 (6 bases). The V gene lost 1 base and the J gene lost 4 bases, with 13 bases spanning the gap. The CDR3 is 15 residues long. In germline, CDR1 is SGHTA, CDR2 FQGTGA. Here the CDR3 reads CASSLKGRDGETQYF. The DNA for the CDR3 is TGTGCCAGCAGCTTAAAGGGGCGGGACGGAGAGACCCAGTACTTC.

The V gene is TRBV6-2 or TRBV6-3, the J gene TRBJ2-7; 8 bases agree with TRBD1. V lost 7 bases and J lost 4; bases outside the gene matches: 9. CDR3 length: 14 amino acids. Germline CDR1 MNHEY, CDR2 SVGEGT. CDR3: CASTEDRDFYEQYF. The CDR3 DNA follows: TGTGCCAGCACTGAGGACAGGGATTTTTACGAGCAGTACTTC.

This clonotype was recorded a few times. The chain has TRBV25-1 and TRBJ1-2; 8 bases are a match to TRBD1. CDR1 is MGHDK and CDR2 is SYGVNS in the germline V gene. V shed 3 bases, J shed 7 bases, and the junction held 10 bases outside the gene matches. The CDR3 is 15 residues long. The CDR3 DNA is TGTGCCAGCAGTGATGGTGTCCAGGGGGCGGGTGGCTACACCTTC. This translates into CASSDGVQGAGGYTF.